Detailed here is one T cell receptor beta chain. Relative to the germline gene, one junction end is altered; a read error may explain this. This sample was taken from a study of blood T cell repertoires in COVID-19. From germline, CDR1 is SNHLY and CDR2 FYNNEI. CDR3 size: 14 residues. Original data processing: Amplifying reference gene primers gave estimates of nucleated cell counts. This table comes from immunoSEQ multiplex PCR, and its TCRdb copy is limited to in-frame clones, with some not included. V, J and clone size reflect that table, while D and trimming were determined from the DNA. This table holds about 140,000 clones, over 80% found once.

The sequencing input was peripheral blood. The receptor was derived from a woman aged 80 or older with acute or convalescent COVID-19. V is TRBV2 and J is TRBJ1-5; D not resolved. CDR3 nucleotides: TGTGCCAGCAGCGAAGACGGGTTCAATCAGCCCCAGCATTTT. Its protein is CASSEDGFNQPQHF.